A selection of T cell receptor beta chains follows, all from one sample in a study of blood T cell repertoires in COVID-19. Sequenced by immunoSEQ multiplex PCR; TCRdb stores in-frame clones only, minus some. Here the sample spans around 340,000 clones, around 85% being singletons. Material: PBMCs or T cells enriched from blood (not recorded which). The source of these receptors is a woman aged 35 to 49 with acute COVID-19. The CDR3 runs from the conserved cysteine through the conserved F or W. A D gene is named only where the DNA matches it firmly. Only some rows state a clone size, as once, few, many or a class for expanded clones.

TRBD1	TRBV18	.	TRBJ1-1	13	CASSRDRNTEAFF	TGTGCCAGCTCGAGGGACAGGAACACTGAAGCTTTCTTT
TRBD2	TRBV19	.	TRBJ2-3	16	CASSVSTSGRVDTQYF	TGTGCCAGTAGTGTCTCGACTAGCGGGCGGGTAGATACGCAGTATTTT
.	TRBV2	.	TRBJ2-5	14	CATLEWGGEETQYF	TGTGCCACCCTGGAATGGGGCGGAGAAGAGACCCAGTACTTC
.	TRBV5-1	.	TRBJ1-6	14	CASKLGGVKTPLHF	TGCGCCAGTAAATTAGGGGGTGTCAAGACACCCCTCCACTTT
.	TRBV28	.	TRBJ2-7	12	CASSLQGYEQYF	TGTGCCAGCAGTTTGCAGGGGTACGAGCAGTACTTC
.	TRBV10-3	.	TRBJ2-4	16	CAISELETASKNIQYF	TGTGCCATCAGTGAGCTGGAGACAGCAAGCAAAAACATTCAGTACTTC
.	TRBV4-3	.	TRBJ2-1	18	CASSQGPGHPSSYNEQFF	TGCGCCAGCAGCCAAGGCCCGGGACACCCCAGCTCCTACAATGAGCAGTTCTTC
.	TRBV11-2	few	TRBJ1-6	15	CASSLAPGYNSPLHF	TGTGCCAGCAGCTTAGCGCCGGGCTATAATTCACCCCTCCACTTT
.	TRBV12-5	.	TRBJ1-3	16	CASGLFLGGPGNTIYF	TGTGCTAGTGGTTTATTTTTAGGGGGTCCTGGAAACACCATATATTTT
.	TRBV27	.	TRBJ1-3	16	CASSPGEGGEGNTIYF	TGTGCCAGCAGTCCAGGGGAAGGGGGTGAGGGAAACACCATATATTTT
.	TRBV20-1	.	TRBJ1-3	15	CSASTGYISGNTIYF	TGCAGTGCTAGTACAGGTTATATCTCTGGAAACACCATATATTTT
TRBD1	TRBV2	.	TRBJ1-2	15	CASSMRQGAQDGYTF	TGTGCCAGCAGTATGAGACAGGGGGCTCAAGATGGCTACACCTTC
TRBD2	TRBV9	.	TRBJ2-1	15	CASSVGLAGSNEQFF	TGTGCCAGCAGCGTGGGACTAGCGGGTTCCAATGAGCAGTTCTTC
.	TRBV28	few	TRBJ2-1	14	CASVGGGAGNEQFF	TGTGCTTCGGTTGGTGGGGGGGCCGGAAATGAGCAGTTCTTC
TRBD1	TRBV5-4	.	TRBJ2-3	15	CASRQDRTFTDTQYF	TGTGCCAGCAGACAGGACAGGACCTTTACAGATACGCAGTATTTT